This paragraph reports one TCR beta chain. All the people who gave samples were healthy bone marrow donors. This PCR relied on a set of 60 Vbeta primers and 13 Jbeta primers. Libraries were prepared by immunoSEQ multiplex PCR; TCRdb keeps only in-frame clonotypes and omits some of them. The sample contains 190,000 or so clones, about four fifths of which appear only once. Germline V CDR1 and CDR2: GTSNPN, SVGIG (reference sequence). The CDR3 has 14 amino acids. The V end lost 5 bases, the J end lost 4 bases, and 15 bases lay between the germline ends. This specimen belongs to a study of cytomegalovirus exposure and HLA in healthy donors.

This clonotype originated in a man aged 45-60 years in good health and CMV-seronegative. This chain connects TRBV30 to TRBJ1-5; TRBD1 might be the D (6 bases). Specimen: PBMCs. CDR3 nucleotides: TGTGCCTGGGACCCCGGACAGCCTAATCAGCCCCAGCATTTT. This gives the protein CAWDPGQPNQPQHF.